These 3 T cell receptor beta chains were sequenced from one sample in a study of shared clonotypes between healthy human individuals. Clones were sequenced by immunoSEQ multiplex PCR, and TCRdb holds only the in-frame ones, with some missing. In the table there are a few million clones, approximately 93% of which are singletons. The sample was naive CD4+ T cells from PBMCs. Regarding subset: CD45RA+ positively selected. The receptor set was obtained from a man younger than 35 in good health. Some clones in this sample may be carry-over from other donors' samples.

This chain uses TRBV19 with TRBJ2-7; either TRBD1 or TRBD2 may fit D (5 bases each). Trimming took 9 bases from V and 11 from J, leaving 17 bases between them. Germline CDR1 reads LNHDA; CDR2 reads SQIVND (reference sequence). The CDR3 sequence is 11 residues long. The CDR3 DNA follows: TGTGCCAGCTCGACGGGACCTAGGAAGTACTTC. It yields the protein CASSTGPRKYF. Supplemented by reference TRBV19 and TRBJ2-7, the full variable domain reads DGGITQSPKYLFRKEGQNVTLSCEQNLNHDAMYWYRQDPGQGLRLIYYSQIVNDFQKGDIAEGYSVSREKKESFPLTVTSAQKNPTAFYLCASSTGPRKYFGPGTRLTVT.

CDR3 in DNA: TGCGCCAGCAGCTTTAATTCGGGGGCAACTAATGAAAAACTGTTTTTT. Protein sequence: CASSFNSGATNEKLFF. The rearrangement uses TRBV5-1 and TRBJ1-4, with D perhaps matching TRBD1 (5 bases). The germline V and J ends were trimmed by 2 bases and 0 bases, with 11 bases remaining between them. Germline loops: CDR1 SGHRS, CDR2 YFSETQ. The CDR3 covers 16 residues.

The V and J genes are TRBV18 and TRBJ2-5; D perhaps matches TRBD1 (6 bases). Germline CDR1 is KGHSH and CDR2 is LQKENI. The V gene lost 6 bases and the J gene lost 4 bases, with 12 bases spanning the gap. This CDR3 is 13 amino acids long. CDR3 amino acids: CASSGTKGETQYF. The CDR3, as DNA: TGTGCCAGCTCGGGGACAAAGGGAGAGACCCAGTACTTC.